The T cell receptor beta chain described here comes from a study of blood T cell repertoires in COVID-19. For the study at large: Some COVID-19 samples were acute and others convalescent; all came from the United States, Italy and Spain. In each case, the material was cDNA or gDNA derived from T cells, B-cell-depleted T cells, or PBMCs.

Patients of the Seattle cohort, enrolled during active infection, were followed longitudinally. Original handling: Estimates of nucleated cell counts were drawn from the amplification of reference gene primers. Clones were sequenced by immunoSEQ multiplex PCR, and TCRdb holds only the in-frame ones, with some missing. D and trimming were read from the DNA, whereas the V and J calls and clone size are those reported in that table. The sample consists of 200,000 to 250,000 clones, 86% of them appearing once. CDR3 length: 13 residues. V was trimmed by 3 bases and J by 7 bases, leaving 13 bases between them. Germline-derived CDR1 and CDR2 are SGHDT and YYEEEE.

V is TRBV5-6 and J is TRBJ1-2; D possibly corresponds to TRBD1 (5 bases). What was sequenced was peripheral blood. The sequence was collected from a woman aged 45-59 years with COVID-19, enrolled during active disease. CDR3 nucleotide sequence: TGTGCCAGCAGCTCGACAGACACGGGTGGCTACACCTTC. Protein product: CASSSTDTGGYTF.